This T cell receptor beta chain was retrieved from a study of control samples from healthy donors and cancer patients. CDR1 and CDR2 (germline): MNHNY, SVGAGI (reference sequence). V trimming: 5 bases; J trimming: 0 bases; junction bases outside the gene matches: 12. The CDR3 is 20 residues long. Sequencing was performed with immunoSEQ multiplex PCR; in TCRdb, only in-frame clones are kept and a portion is missing. The table includes approximately 150,000 clones, about 90% detected once. The source material was blood. This chain connects TRBV6-6 to TRBJ2-1; 14 bases match TRBD2. This TCR was recovered from a man in his late teens or twenties in good health. This CDR3 is CASSLAGTSGGLSSYNEQFF. CDR3 coding DNA: TGTGCCAGCAGTCTCGCCGGGACTAGCGGGGGCCTAAGCTCCTACAATGAGCAGTTCTTC.